This T cell receptor beta chain was captured by sequencing in a study of identical twins. Overall study findings and caveats: Out-of-frame alpha sequences common to twins exhibited an excess of low generation probability.

The CDR3 consists of 13 residues. This clonotype was observed a few times. The target antigen is unknown. MiXCR was run by TCRdb on the 5' RACE reads, yielding one entry per CDR3 protein. The sample lists 450,000 or so distinct CDR3 sequences; 11% to 15% were seen once. In addition, the sample was reused for a study of yellow fever vaccine responses in identical twins.

The origin of this receptor is a woman in her late teens or twenties in good health. The specimen sequenced was CD4+ T cells sorted from blood. The genes are TRBV21-1 and TRBJ2-5; TRBD2, the D gene given by the table, was not confirmed from the DNA. TRBV21-1 is a known pseudogene. The CDR3 sequence: CASSKGREETQYF. The CDR3 nucleotides read TGTGCCAGCAGCAAAGGACGGGAGGAGACCCAGTACTTC.